The 28 T cell receptor beta chains given below trace back to one sample, sequenced in a study of T cell clonality in common variable immunodeficiency. Clones were read by immunoSEQ multiplex PCR, and TCRdb kept only the in-frame ones, dropping some. The sample yields around 47,000 clones, without any singletons. Sequenced sample: peripheral blood mononuclear cells. The receptors here all came from a person between 18 and 75 years old in good health.

As for this clone: The CDR3 is cut off 3 residues early in the read; its end comes from the germline J gene. The J gene is TRBJ1-1, the V gene TRBV18; D is undetermined. Germline V gene data show CDR1 as KGHSH and CDR2 as LQKENI. The CDR3 totals 11 residues. The CDR3 region is CASSHDFEAFF. Incomplete CDR3 DNA: TGTGCCAGCTCCCACGACTTCGAA.

This clone appeared many times. The CDR3 end falls 3 residues outside the read, so it is completed with the germline J gene. The gene calls are TRBV18 and TRBJ2-1, with D possibly being TRBD1 (6 bases). The CDR3 consists of 15 residues. Trimming removed 4 bases at V and 0 bases at J, with 10 bases between. Germline CDR1 and CDR2: KGHSH and LQKENI. CDR3 bases read: TGTGCCAGCTCACGACAGGAAGACTCCTACAATGAG. Translated, it gives CASSRQEDSYNE. The full CDR3 sequence reads CASSRQEDSYNEQFF.

This clone was observed many times. Sequencing ends 3 residues short of the CDR3 end; the germline J gene provides the rest. The chain uses TRBV7-3 and TRBJ2-7; 10 nucleotides agree with TRBD2. Unmatched junction bases numbered 6, after V lost 4 bases and J lost 3 bases. In germline, CDR1 is SGHTA, CDR2 FQGTGA. The CDR3 runs 15 residues. This chain's CDR3 is CASSSAAGGVYEQYF. CDR3 DNA (partial): TGTGCCAGCAGCTCGGCAGCGGGAGGGGTCTACGAG.

This clone was detected ten times or more. From the germline J gene comes the end of the CDR3, since the read stops 3 residues before it. The chain combines TRBV5-1 with TRBJ2-2, with D possibly matching TRBD1 (6 bases). Germline V CDR1 and CDR2: SGHRS, YFSETQ. The CDR3 is 16 amino acids. V was pared by 4 bases and J by 0 bases, with 13 bases between. The CDR3 protein is CASSPAGTTNTGELFF. The part of the CDR3 DNA that was read is TGCGCCAGCAGCCCCGCCGGGACAACGAACACCGGGGAG.

In its sample, this clone was seen a few times. Read coverage stops 3 residues before the CDR3 terminus; the germline J gene supplies the remainder. The chain uses TRBV2 and TRBJ1-1; TRBD1 matches 7 bases. V shed 7 bases and J 3 bases; nucleotides not matched to a gene: 11. The CDR3 contains 15 residues. The germline gives CDR1 SNHLY, CDR2 FYNNEI. The covered CDR3 bases are TGTGCCAGCAATCGTCAGGGGGTAGTAGACACTGAA. Translated: CASNRQGVVDTE. The complete CDR3 reads CASNRQGVVDTEAFF.

This clone showed up many times. The read gets to within 3 residues of the CDR3 end, and the germline J gene fills in the rest. The chain links TRBV30 to TRBJ2-7; 7 bases map to TRBD1. Germline trimming cut 3 bases from V and 6 bases from J; bases unmatched to any gene: 5. Per germline, CDR1 GTSNPN and CDR2 SVGIG (reference sequence). The CDR3 is 12 amino acids. The CDR3: CAWSVTGVEQYF. The sequenced CDR3 bases are TGTGCCTGGAGCGTTACAGGGGTCGAG.

Turning to this clone: The DNA ends 3 residues before the CDR3 does, and the rest of the CDR3 is filled in from the germline J gene. V usage is TRBV5-8 and J usage is TRBJ2-1, with 7 bases aligning to TRBD1. The germline V gene encodes CDR1 SGHTS and CDR2 YDEGEE. CDR3 size: 14 residues. The J segment lost 6 bases and the V segment lost 7 bases, leaving 10 bases of the junction unmatched. The CDR3: CASYRQGQANEQFF. The DNA read from the CDR3 is TGTGCCAGCTACCGACAGGGTCAAGCCAATGAG. Variable domain in full (rest from reference TRBV5-8 and TRBJ2-1): EAGVTQSPTHLIKTRGQQATLRCSPISGHTSVYWYQQALGLGLQFLLWYDEGEERNRGNFPPRFSGRQFPNYSSELNVNALELEDSALYLCASYRQGQANEQFFGPGTRLTVL.

Only a few counts were recorded for this clone. From the germline J gene comes the end of the CDR3, since the read stops 3 residues before it. The chain combines TRBV19 with TRBJ1-2, with 7 bases lining up with TRBD1. CDR3 length equals 14 residues. CDR1 is LNHDA, CDR2 SQIVND, per germline (reference sequence). V shed 8 bases, J shed 6 bases, and the junction held 12 bases outside the gene matches. The CDR3 loop reads CASSARDRAHGYTF. The sequenced CDR3 bases are TGTGCCAGTTCTGCCCGGGACAGAGCCCATGGC. Supplemented by reference TRBV19 and TRBJ1-2, the full variable domain reads DGGITQSPKYLFRKEGQNVTLSCEQNLNHDAMYWYRQDPGQGLRLIYYSQIVNDFQKGDIAEGYSVSREKKESFPLTVTSAQKNPTAFYLCASSARDRAHGYTFGSGTRLTVV.

This clone was found many times. The sequence runs out 3 residues before the end of the CDR3; the remainder is reconstructed from the germline J gene. The V and J genes are TRBV5-1 and TRBJ2-3, with unresolved D. Germline CDR1 reads SGHRS; CDR2 reads YFSETQ. The CDR3 is made up of 17 amino acids. Between the trimmed V and J ends, which lost 0 bases and 2 bases, there was a span of 16 bases. CDR3 sequence: CASSLGQFSRLTDTQYF. The sequenced CDR3 bases are TGCGCCAGCAGCTTGGGCCAGTTCTCGCGGCTCACAGATACG. Drawing the rest from reference TRBV5-1 and TRBJ2-3, the complete variable domain is KAGVTQTPRYLIKTRGQQVTLSCSPISGHRSVSWYQQTPGQGLQFLFEYFSETQRNKGNFPGRFSGRQFSNSRSEMNVSTLELGDSALYLCASSLGQFSRLTDTQYFGPGTRLTVL.

This clone was seen ten or more times. CDR3: CASRRQGYNGYTF. The DNA read from the CDR3 is TGTGCCAGCAGGAGACAGGGATATAATGGC. The rearrangement uses TRBV2 and TRBJ1-2; 7 bases agree with TRBD1. The read stops 3 residues short of the end of the CDR3; the missing end is completed from the germline J gene. Trimming at V came to 6 bases and at J to 6 bases, leaving 7 bases not matched to a gene. Per the germline V gene, CDR1 is SNHLY and CDR2 is FYNNEI. The CDR3 is 13 residues long.

This clone has just a few counts. The read terminates 3 residues before the CDR3 end, so the remaining end is supplied by the germline J gene. The V and J genes are TRBV7-3 and TRBJ2-3, with D perhaps matching TRBD2 (5 bases). This CDR3 is 13 amino acids long. V lost 5 bases and J lost 6, with 12 bases in between. Germline V lookup: CDR1 SGHTA, CDR2 FQGTGA. The CDR3 loop is CASSTETGDTQYF. CDR3 DNA (partial): TGTGCCAGCAGCACCGAGACGGGGGATACG.

This clone was counted ten times or more. The read halts 3 residues ahead of the CDR3 end, with the missing end drawn from the germline J gene. The rearrangement links TRBV15 to TRBJ2-1; the match to TRBD2 covers 16 bases. J was trimmed by 6 bases and V by 3 bases; bases with no gene match: 5. CDR3 length: 17 amino acids. CDR1 and CDR2 from the germline V gene are LNHNV and YYDKDF (reference sequence). The CDR3 sequence is CATSRGLAGGGLNEQFF. CDR3 DNA, as far as it was read: TGTGCCACCAGCAGGGGACTAGCGGGAGGGGGTCTCAATGAG.

The table lists this clone with many counts. The read ends 3 residues early relative to the CDR3; the germline J gene fills the gap. The chain uses TRBV20-1 and TRBJ1-2, with D possibly being TRBD1 (5 bases). CDR3 size: 17 residues. Germline V gene lookup returns CDR1 DFQATT and CDR2 SNEGSKA (reference sequence). V lost 3 bases and J 2 bases, leaving 22 bases between the germline ends. The part of the CDR3 DNA that was read is TGCAGTGCTAGGCCAAACAAATGGGGCAGCGAGAACTATGGC. It codes for CSARPNKWGSENYG. The entire CDR3 protein reads CSARPNKWGSENYGYTF.

For this clone: Read coverage stops 3 residues before the CDR3 terminus; the germline J gene supplies the remainder. The chain has TRBV18 and TRBJ2-7; 7 bases fit TRBD2. Per germline, CDR1 KGHSH and CDR2 LQKENI. V was clipped by 1 base and J by 4 bases; unmatched bases: 10. This CDR3 spans 16 amino acids. CDR3 loop: CASSPQVAGVGYEQYF. The part of the CDR3 DNA that was read is TGTGCCAGCTCACCACAGGTGGCGGGAGTGGGGTACGAG.

This clone was counted only a few times. The read terminates 3 residues ahead of where the CDR3 ends, so the germline J gene completes it. The chain carries TRBV19 and TRBJ1-5, with TRBD1 as a possible D gene (5 bases). The V gene's germline CDR1 is LNHDA and CDR2 SQIVND (reference sequence). The CDR3 sequence is 16 residues long. V was pared by 2 bases and J by 0 bases, with 11 bases between. CDR3 DNA, as far as it was read: TGTGCCAGTAGTATATACAGGTTTTATAGCAATCAGCCC. The encoded protein is CASSIYRFYSNQP. The complete CDR3 reads CASSIYRFYSNQPQHF.

This clone occurred many times. From the germline J gene comes the end of the CDR3, since the read stops 3 residues before it. The rearrangement uses TRBV20-1 and TRBJ2-3; TRBD2 matches at 14 bases. Germline V gene sequence: CDR1 DFQATT, CDR2 SNEGSKA (reference sequence). The V gene end was trimmed by 3 bases and the J gene end by 3 bases; junction bases not matched to a gene: 8. CDR3 length: 17 residues. This CDR3 is CSASPGLAGDGTDTQYF. CDR3 DNA (partial): TGCAGTGCTAGCCCGGGACTAGCGGGAGATGGAACAGATACG.

This clone was picked up many times. Sequencing ends 3 residues short of the CDR3 end; the germline J gene provides the rest. The gene calls are TRBV2 and TRBJ1-2; 7 positions agree with TRBD1. Germline V gene lookup returns CDR1 SNHLY and CDR2 FYNNEI. The CDR3 runs 12 residues. After removal of 8 bases from V and 4 bases from J, the junction contained 4 bases not matched to a gene. The CDR3 DNA, read in part, is TGTGCCAGCGGGGGGACAGCCTATGGC. Its translation is CASGGTAYG. The whole CDR3 sequence is CASGGTAYGYTF.

This clone was seen repeatedly, ten times or more. The CDR3 goes on 3 residues after the read ends, and that part is filled in from the germline J gene. This chain links TRBV5-1 with TRBJ2-3; D may be TRBD2 (5 bases). The germline CDR1 and CDR2 sequences are SGHRS and YFSETQ. Trimming pared 1 base from V and 5 bases from J, leaving 11 bases between. The CDR3 consists of 14 residues. The covered CDR3 bases are TGCGCCAGCAGCTTGCGAGGGTCTGAAGATACG. Amino acid sequence: CASSLRGSEDT. The full-length CDR3 reads as CASSLRGSEDTQYF.

This clone was recorded many times. With the read ending 3 residues before the CDR3 end, the germline J gene is used to fill in that end. The chain joins TRBV11-3 to TRBJ2-2, with TRBD1 matching over 7 bases. V lost 0 bases, J lost 7 bases, and 5 bases stayed unmatched. The CDR3 is 15 residues long. Germline loops: CDR1 SGHNT, CDR2 YENEEA. The CDR3 bases that were read are TGTGCCAGCAGCTTAGAGAGGGGGCAGGTCGGGGAG. As protein: CASSLERGQVGE. The full CDR3 protein reads CASSLERGQVGELFF. The full variable domain, completed using reference TRBV11-3 and TRBJ2-2, is EAGVVQSPRYKIIEKKQPVAFWCNPISGHNTLYWYLQNLGQGPELLIRYENEEAVDDSQLPKDRFSAERLKGVDSTLKIQPAELGDSAVYLCASSLERGQVGELFFGEGSRLTVL.

The CDR3 DNA, read in part, is TGCGCCAGCAGCTTGGCCGTGACTCCGCCCACAGATACG. Translating it yields CASSLAVTPPTDT. The whole CDR3 protein reads CASSLAVTPPTDTQYF. This chain connects TRBV5-1 to TRBJ2-3; D is unresolved. The read ends 3 residues shy of where the CDR3 ends; the end is completed using the germline J gene. Germline V gene data show CDR1 as SGHRS and CDR2 as YFSETQ. Trimming pared 0 bases from V and 2 bases from J, leaving 13 bases between. This CDR3 region has 16 residues.

This clone was counted ten times or more. The CDR3 is cut off 3 residues early in the read; its end comes from the germline J gene. The V and J genes are TRBV4-1 and TRBJ2-7; maybe TRBD2 (5 bases). The germline V gene has CDR1 MGHRA and CDR2 YSYEKL. The CDR3 spans 18 residues. Trimming stripped 0 bases from V and 1 base from J, with 19 bases between. The DNA read from the CDR3 is TGCGCCAGCAGCCAAGATCAAGTTAGAGGGCCTCCTTCCTACGAG. It encodes CASSQDQVRGPPSYE. The full CDR3 sequence reads CASSQDQVRGPPSYEQYF.

This clone was counted many times. From the germline J gene comes the end of the CDR3, since the read stops 3 residues before it. V gene TRBV20-1 combines with J gene TRBJ2-7, with 8 bases identical to TRBD2. V was clipped by 3 bases and J by 1 base; unmatched bases: 8. This CDR3 is 15 amino acids long. Germline V lookup: CDR1 DFQATT, CDR2 SNEGSKA (reference sequence). Incomplete CDR3 DNA: TGCAGTGCTAGTTCTAGCCTAGCGGGTTCCTACGAG. Amino acid sequence: CSASSSLAGSYE. From start to end, the CDR3 is CSASSSLAGSYEQYF.

This clone appeared many times. Sequencing ends 3 residues short of the CDR3 end; the germline J gene provides the rest. The chain uses TRBV30 and TRBJ2-1, with TRBD2 as a possible D gene (6 bases). The V gene's germline CDR1 is GTSNPN and CDR2 SVGIG (reference sequence). This CDR3 has 15 amino acids. V was clipped by 2 bases and J by 8 bases, with 19 bases between them. The CDR3 DNA, read in part, is TGTGCCTGGAGTACGGCGGGGTTAGCAGGCGATGAG. Residues: CAWSTAGLAGDE. The full CDR3 is CAWSTAGLAGDEQFF.

The table lists this clone with many counts. The CDR3 end lies 3 residues beyond the end of the read and is filled in from the germline J gene. The V and J genes are TRBV5-1 and TRBJ2-7; D perhaps matches TRBD1 (6 bases). Between the trimmed V and J ends, which lost 0 bases and 2 bases, there was a span of 12 bases. The CDR3 extends over 15 amino acids. Looked up from germline, CDR1 is SGHRS and CDR2 is YFSETQ. CDR3 sequence reads: CASSLGTGTTYEQYF. The covered CDR3 bases are TGCGCCAGCAGCTTGGGTACAGGGACAACCTACGAG.

On this clone itself: The read stops 3 residues short of the end of the CDR3; the missing end is completed from the germline J gene. The V call is TRBV7-3, the J call TRBJ1-2, with 9 nucleotides matching TRBD1. CDR3 length: 13 amino acids. Germline CDR1 and CDR2: SGHTA and FQGTGA. CDR3 region: CASSTGQGNDYTF. Partial CDR3 DNA: TGTGCCAGCAGCACCGGACAGGGGAACGAC.

This clone was seen many times. The read halts 3 residues ahead of the CDR3 end, with the missing end drawn from the germline J gene. The chain couples TRBV20-1 to TRBJ2-5, with TRBD2 matching 10 bases. Germline V gene lookup returns CDR1 DFQATT and CDR2 SNEGSKA (reference sequence). This CDR3 has 16 amino acids. The sequenced CDR3 bases are TGCAGCTCCCTATCTGGAGCGGGGGGGCTAGGGGAGACC. Protein sequence: CSSLSGAGGLGET. The full CDR3 protein is CSSLSGAGGLGETQYF.

This clone showed up many times. The read terminates 3 residues before the CDR3 end, so the remaining end is supplied by the germline J gene. The genes are TRBV7-2 and TRBJ2-5; the D gene could be TRBD1 or TRBD2 (7 bases each). The CDR3 runs to 13 residues. Per the germline V gene, CDR1 is SGHTA and CDR2 is FQGNSA. V was trimmed by 9 bases and J by 5 bases, leaving 16 bases between them. The part of the CDR3 DNA that was read is TGTGCCAGTAATGACAGGGAGGGGGAGACC. Amino acid sequence: CASNDREGET. The whole CDR3 region reads CASNDREGETQYF.

This clone was picked up many times. The read falls 3 residues short of the CDR3 end, and the missing part is taken from the germline J gene. V usage is TRBV7-8 and J usage is TRBJ2-2; D possibly corresponds to TRBD1 (6 bases). The CDR3 totals 15 residues. Germline assignment: CDR1 SGHVS and CDR2 FQNEAQ. Trimming removed 6 bases from V and 7 bases from J, with 18 bases in between. The CDR3 DNA, read in part, is TGTGCCAGCAGTCTCGAAACCACAGGGCTCGGGGAG. Amino acid sequence: CASSLETTGLGE. The complete CDR3 protein is CASSLETTGLGELFF.